The 24 T cell receptor beta chains in this list originate from one sample, sequenced in a study of shared clonotypes between healthy human individuals (dated by TCRdb to 2018 to 2021). Libraries were constructed by the immunoSEQ multiplex PCR assay. TCRdb retrieved this table from immuneACCESS and kept in-frame rearrangements only. Not all clones are present; in checked studies, unresolved V genes account for under half, and no reason is known for the remainder. The sample table records approximately 2.4 million clones; 90% to 97% of these occur just once. The top ten constitute approximately 0.13% of the sample. Material for sequencing was naive CD4+ T cells sorted from blood. Explained via the paper, the cell subset or site label denotes: CD45RA+ positively selected. Receptor source: a young man in good health.

Written as DNA, the CDR3 is TGTGCCAGCAGTTTATTAGGGGCTTCAACTAATGAAAAACTGTTTTTT. Translation: CASSLLGASTNEKLFF. The chain combines TRBV27 with TRBJ1-4; tentative D call: TRBD1 (5 bases). The CDR3 is made up of 16 amino acids. Germline CDR1 MNHEY, CDR2 SMNVEV (reference sequence). V was cut by 1 base and J by 0 bases, with 9 bases left in between. The full variable domain, with the rest looked up from reference TRBV27 and TRBJ1-4, is EAQVTQNPRYLITVTGKKLTVTCSQNMNHEYMSWYRQDPGLGLRQIYYSMNVEVTDKGDVPEGYKVSRKEKRNFPLILESPSPNQTSLYFCASSLLGASTNEKLFFGSGTQLSVL.

The rearrangement links TRBV19 to TRBJ2-5; perhaps TRBD2 as D (5 bases). V was shortened by 2 bases and J by 0 bases, with 7 bases between the two germline ends. This CDR3 region has 14 residues. Per the germline V gene, CDR1 is LNHDA and CDR2 is SQIVND (reference sequence). This CDR3 reads CASSIIGNQETQYF. In DNA form, the CDR3 reads TGTGCCAGTAGTATAATCGGGAACCAAGAGACCCAGTACTTC.

The gene calls are TRBV28 and TRBJ1-4, with 8 nucleotides matching TRBD1. V dropped 5 bases and J dropped 0; count of bases not matched to a gene: 8. This CDR3 spans 17 amino acids. Per germline, CDR1 MDHEN and CDR2 SYDVKM. The CDR3 DNA sequence: TGTGCCAGCAGTACCTGGACAGGGCAAGCAACTAATGAAAAACTGTTTTTT. Protein: CASSTWTGQATNEKLFF.

This clone was seen just once. V is TRBV29-1 and J is TRBJ2-2, with D perhaps TRBD2 (6 bases). The CDR3 spans 14 residues. Trimming shortened V by 5 bases and J by 3 bases, and 13 bases separated the two germline ends. Germline assignment: CDR1 SQVTM and CDR2 ANQGSEA. The CDR3 DNA reads as TGCAGCGTTCAGGCGGGGCCGGACACCGGGGAGCTGTTTTTT. Translated, it gives CSVQAGPDTGELFF.

CDR3: CASSELSGRGAEAFF. CDR3 in DNA: TGTGCCAGCAGTGAACTAAGCGGGAGGGGGGCTGAAGCTTTCTTT. This rearrangement joins TRBV2 to TRBJ1-1, with a possible D match to TRBD1 (6 bases). Germline assignment: CDR1 SNHLY and CDR2 FYNNEI. CDR3 size: 15 residues. With 2 bases removed from V and 6 bases from J, the gap between germline ends came to 16 bases.

This chain connects TRBV7-9 to TRBJ2-7, with 7 positions matching TRBD2. Looked up from germline, CDR1 is SEHNR and CDR2 is FQNEAQ (reference sequence). This CDR3 contains 15 residues. With V trimmed by 5 bases and J by 5 bases, 12 bases remained unmatched. The CDR3 coding sequence is TGTGCCAGCAGCCCCAAGCGGGATTCGGGGAACGAGCAGTACTTC. It specifies CASSPKRDSGNEQYF.

Worth noting for this clone: Other DNA sequences of this sample code for an identical CDR3. The V call is TRBV5-1, the J call TRBJ1-5; D is uncertain. Trimming cost V 2 bases and J 6 bases, with 6 bases left between them. This CDR3 region has 12 residues. Germline V CDR1 and CDR2: SGHRS, YFSETQ. DNA for the CDR3: TGCGCCAGCAGCTTCGACGGTCAGCCCCAGCATTTT. Protein sequence: CASSFDGQPQHF.

This clone was seen once. The V and J genes are TRBV5-1 and TRBJ2-6; D not certain. Per germline, CDR1 SGHRS and CDR2 YFSETQ. This CDR3 comprises 16 residues. V was cut by 6 bases and J by 0 bases, with 13 bases left in between. As DNA, the CDR3 is TGCGCCAGCAAACCCCGACGGTCCTCTGGGGCCAACGTCCTGACTTTC. Translated, it gives CASKPRRSSGANVLTF.

The CDR3 DNA reads as TGTGCCAGCAGCTTAAATCCTTTCACAGATACGCAGTATTTT. It encodes CASSLNPFTDTQYF. The chain carries TRBV11-2 and TRBJ2-3; D ambiguous. The V gene's germline CDR1 is SGHAT and CDR2 FQNNGV. CDR3 length: 14 amino acids. V lost 2 bases, J lost 2 bases, and 8 bases lay in between.

Written as DNA, the CDR3 is TGTGCCAGCAGCCAGATTCAGGGCCCTGCGAACACCGGGGAGCTGTTTTTT. This sequence encodes CASSQIQGPANTGELFF. The chain uses TRBV14 and TRBJ2-2, with D possibly matching TRBD1 (5 bases). The CDR3 consists of 17 residues. The V end lost 3 bases, the J end lost 0 bases, and 14 bases lay between the germline ends. The germline gives CDR1 SGHDN, CDR2 FVKESK.

With respect to this clone: The same CDR3 also results from other DNA sequences found in this sample. V usage is TRBV7-2 and J usage is TRBJ1-5; possibly TRBD1 for D (6 bases). Germline CDR1 SGHTA, CDR2 FQGNSA. The germline V and J ends were trimmed by 1 base and 4 bases, with 11 bases remaining between them. The CDR3 runs to 15 residues. Written as DNA, the CDR3 is TGTGCCAGCAGCTTAGAGGGGACATCTAATCAGCCCCAGCATTTT. Protein: CASSLEGTSNQPQHF.

This chain joins TRBV7-9 and TRBJ1-2; no reliable D call. V lost 4 bases, J lost 2 bases, and 11 bases lay in between. Germline-derived CDR1 and CDR2 are SEHNR and FQNEAQ (reference sequence). The CDR3 runs to 14 residues. The CDR3 spells CASSSGSPNYGYTF. In nucleotides, the CDR3 is TGTGCCAGCAGCTCCGGATCCCCAAACTATGGCTACACCTTC.

CDR3 bases: TGCGCCAGCAGCTGGATAACAGGGTTTGGAGCCAATGAGCAGTTCTTC. Translation gives CASSWITGFGANEQFF. The chain recombines TRBV4-3 with TRBJ2-1; perhaps TRBD1 as D (6 bases). The CDR3 spans 16 residues. V dropped 5 bases and J dropped 6 bases, with 20 bases sitting between them. CDR1 and CDR2 (germline): LGHNA, YSLEER.

Details on this clone: Germline is not matched at one junction end, which may reflect a read error. This rearrangement joins TRBV2 to TRBJ2-7; 14 bases fit TRBD2. CDR1 SNHLY and CDR2 FYNNEI come from the germline V gene. The CDR3 has 14 amino acids. This chain's CDR3 is CASRQGTSGGSLPF. DNA for the CDR3: TGTGCCAGCAGGCAAGGGACTAGCGGGGGTTCTTTACCCTTC.

The chain links TRBV28 to TRBJ2-2; 9 nucleotides align to TRBD2. V lost 4 bases to trimming and J lost 5 bases; unmatched junction nucleotides: 8. The CDR3 totals 16 residues. The germline gives CDR1 MDHEN, CDR2 SYDVKM. CDR3 coding DNA: TGTGCCAGCAGTTCTCCCGCCGCGGGAGGGACCGGGGAGCTGTTTTTT. It encodes CASSSPAAGGTGELFF.

This chain joins TRBV15 and TRBJ2-7; 8 positions match TRBD1. CDR3 length equals 14 residues. The germline V gene has CDR1 LNHNV and CDR2 YYDKDF (reference sequence). V was pared by 0 bases and J by 6 bases, with 4 bases of the junction left unmatched. The CDR3 DNA follows: TGTGCCACCAGCAGAGATCCCGGACAGGGCGAGCAGTACTTC. Protein: CATSRDPGQGEQYF.

The chain combines TRBV6-1 with TRBJ1-6, with a weak D call TRBD1 (5 bases). Germline lookup yields CDR1 MNHNS and CDR2 SASEGT. Trimming took 6 bases from V and 6 from J, leaving 12 bases between them. CDR3 size: 14 residues. DNA of the CDR3: TGTGCCAGCAGGCCGGGACCTTCTAATTCACCCCTCCACTTT. This translates into CASRPGPSNSPLHF.

V is TRBV10-3 and J is TRBJ2-3; 8 bases line up with TRBD1. After removal of 10 bases from V and 6 bases from J, the junction contained 6 bases not matched to a gene. This CDR3 spans 12 amino acids. Germline CDR1 reads ENHRY; CDR2 reads SYGVKD. CDR3 DNA: TGTGCCAGCGGACAGGGAGGCGATACGCAGTATTTT. Translating gives CASGQGGDTQYF.

The genes are TRBV7-9 and TRBJ2-5; the D gene could be TRBD1 or TRBD2 (6 bases each). The CDR3 spans 13 residues. The V gene lost 3 bases and the J gene lost 4 bases, with 9 bases spanning the gap. Looked up from germline, CDR1 is SEHNR and CDR2 is FQNEAQ (reference sequence). The CDR3 nucleotides read TGTGCCAGCAGCTTGGGGGGCCTAGAGACCCAGTACTTC. This encodes CASSLGGLETQYF.

This clone was seen only once. The CDR3 bases are TGCAGCGTCCAAACTACAGAGAGCTCTGGAAACACCATATATTTT. Encoded protein: CSVQTTESSGNTIYF. The chain is built from TRBV29-1 and TRBJ1-3; no definite D call. Germline CDR1 and CDR2: SQVTM and ANQGSEA. Between the trimmed V and J ends, which lost 6 bases and 0 bases, there was a span of 15 bases. CDR3 length: 15 amino acids.

This chain uses TRBV27 with TRBJ1-2; D is perhaps TRBD1 (6 bases). The ends were cut back, 6 bases at V and 3 bases at J, with 14 bases in the middle. The germline gives CDR1 MNHEY, CDR2 SMNVEV (reference sequence). The CDR3 is made up of 14 amino acids. CDR3 amino acids: CASRLQGLYYGYTF. In nucleotides, the CDR3 is TGTGCCAGCAGACTGCAGGGGTTATACTATGGCTACACCTTC.

The V and J genes are TRBV6-5 and TRBJ2-1; 12 positions agree with TRBD2. CDR1 MNHEY and CDR2 SVGAGI come from the germline V gene. With 6 bases clipped from V and 4 bases from J, the junction kept 4 bases outside the gene matches. This CDR3 region has 15 residues. The CDR3 nucleotides are TGTGCCAGCAGGAAACTAGCGGGGGGATACAATGAGCAGTTCTTC. Protein sequence: CASRKLAGGYNEQFF.

The chain carries TRBV10-3 and TRBJ1-2, with TRBD1 as a possible D gene (5 bases). The ends were cut back, 6 bases at V and 4 bases at J, with 12 bases in the middle. The CDR3 is 13 amino acids. CDR1 and CDR2 from the germline V gene are ENHRY and SYGVKD. The CDR3 spells CAISEGDSYGYTF. The CDR3 DNA reads as TGTGCCATCAGCGAAGGGGATAGCTATGGCTACACCTTC.

The rearrangement joins TRBV4-1 to TRBJ2-5; D not resolved. The germline V and J ends were trimmed by 2 bases and 3 bases, with 13 bases remaining between them. The CDR3 spans 15 residues. Germline loops: CDR1 MGHRA, CDR2 YSYEKL. CDR3 amino acids: CASSQRDLSKETQYF. Written as DNA, the CDR3 is TGCGCCAGCAGCCAAAGGGATCTTTCCAAAGAGACCCAGTACTTC.